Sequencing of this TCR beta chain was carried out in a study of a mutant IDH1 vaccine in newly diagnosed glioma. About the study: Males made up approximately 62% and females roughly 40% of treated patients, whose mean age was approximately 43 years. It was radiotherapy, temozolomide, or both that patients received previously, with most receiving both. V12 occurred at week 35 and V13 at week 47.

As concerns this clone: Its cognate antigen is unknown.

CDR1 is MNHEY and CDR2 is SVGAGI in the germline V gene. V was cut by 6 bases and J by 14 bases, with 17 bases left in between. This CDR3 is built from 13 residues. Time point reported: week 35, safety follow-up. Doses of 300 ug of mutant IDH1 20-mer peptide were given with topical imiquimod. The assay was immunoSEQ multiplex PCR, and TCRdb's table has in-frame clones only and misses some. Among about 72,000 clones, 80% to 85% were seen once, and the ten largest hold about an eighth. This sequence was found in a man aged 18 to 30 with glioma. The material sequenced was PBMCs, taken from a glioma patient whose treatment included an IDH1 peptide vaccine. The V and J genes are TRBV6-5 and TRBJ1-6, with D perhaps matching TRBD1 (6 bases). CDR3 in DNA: TGTGCCAGCAGGGACAGCCGGGAGAAATCCCTCCACTTT. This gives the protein CASRDSREKSLHF.